Below, 5 T cell receptor beta chains from the same sample are listed, as sequenced in a study of identical twins. TCRdb reprocessed the 5' RACE reads with MiXCR, giving one entry per CDR3 protein. The sample consists of 250,000 to 300,000 distinct CDR3 sequences, roughly 8.6% of them appearing once. The sample was also reused in another study, on yellow fever vaccine responses in identical twins.

The sequencing sample was made of CD8+ T cells sorted from blood. The source of these receptors is a woman between 18 and 29 years old in good health.

This clonotype was seen ten or more times. The chain combines TRBV5-6 with TRBJ2-3; TRBD2 might be the D (6 bases). Germline-derived CDR1 and CDR2 are SGHDT and YYEEEE. This CDR3 has 16 amino acids. V dropped 0 bases and J dropped 2 bases, with 13 bases sitting between them. CDR3 sequence (DNA): TGTGCCAGCAGCTTGGCCACGGCGGGGAACACAGATACGCAGTATTTT. Its protein product is CASSLATAGNTDTQYF. Using reference TRBV5-6 and TRBJ2-3 for the parts outside the CDR3, the full variable domain is DAGVTQSPTHLIKTRGQQVTLRCSPKSGHDTVSWYQQALGQGPQFIFQYYEEEERQRGNFPDRFSGHQFPNYSSELNVNALLLGDSALYLCASSLATAGNTDTQYFGPGTRLTVL.

This clonotype was recorded many times. This sequence joins TRBV12-3 or TRBV12-4 and TRBJ2-7; D remains ambiguous. This CDR3 is 12 amino acids long. V lost 5 bases to trimming and J lost 2 bases, with 7 bases between them. The CDR3 DNA reads TGTGCCAGCAGTATCCGTACCTACGAGCAGTACTTC. Its protein product is CASSIRTYEQYF.

The sample holds many counts of this clonotype. The chain recombines TRBV7-6 with TRBJ1-1; D unclear. CDR3 length: 15 amino acids. Germline V CDR1 and CDR2: SGHVS, FNYEAQ. The ends were cut back, 4 bases at V and 3 bases at J, with 15 bases in the middle. CDR3 in DNA: TGTGCCAGCAGCTATAGTCCCGGGTGGGACACTGAAGCTTTCTTT. It encodes CASSYSPGWDTEAFF.

The V gene is TRBV4-3, the J gene TRBJ2-7; 9 nucleotides agree with TRBD1. Trimming at V came to 4 bases and at J to 7 bases, leaving 11 bases not matched to a gene. CDR3 length equals 15 residues. Looked up from germline, CDR1 is LGHNA and CDR2 is YSLEER. For the CDR3, the DNA is TGCGCCAGCAGCCCGACACGGACAGGGGCGAGGGAGCAGTACTTC. Translated: CASSPTRTGAREQYF.

This clonotype was detected ten times or more. V usage is TRBV28 and J usage is TRBJ2-3; 9 bases align to TRBD2. Trimming took 6 bases from V and 11 from J; bases not matched to a gene: 9. The CDR3 has 13 amino acids. From germline, CDR1 is MDHEN and CDR2 SYDVKM. The CDR3 is CASSLGLANLQYF. For the CDR3, the DNA is TGTGCCAGCAGCCTGGGACTAGCAAACCTGCAGTATTTT.